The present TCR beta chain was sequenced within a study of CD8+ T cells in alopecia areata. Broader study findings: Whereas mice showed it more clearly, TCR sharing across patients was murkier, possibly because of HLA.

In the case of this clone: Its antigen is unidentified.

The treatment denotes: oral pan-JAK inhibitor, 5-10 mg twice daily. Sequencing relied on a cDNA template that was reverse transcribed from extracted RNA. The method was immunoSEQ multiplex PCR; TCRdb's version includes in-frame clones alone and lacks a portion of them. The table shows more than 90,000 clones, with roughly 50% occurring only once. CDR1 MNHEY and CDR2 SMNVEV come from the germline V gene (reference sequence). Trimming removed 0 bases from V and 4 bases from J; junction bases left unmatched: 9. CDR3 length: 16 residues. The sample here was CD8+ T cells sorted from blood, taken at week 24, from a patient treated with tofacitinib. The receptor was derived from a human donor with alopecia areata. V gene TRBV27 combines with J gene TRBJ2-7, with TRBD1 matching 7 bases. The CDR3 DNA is TGTGCCAGCAGTTTATCGATGGGGACAGAGCAATACGAGCAGTACTTC. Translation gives CASSLSMGTEQYEQYF.